This T cell receptor beta chain was sequenced for a study of blood T cell repertoires in COVID-19. Study details: Acute and convalescent COVID-19 samples came from the United States, Italy and Spain. Sample material is recorded as cDNA or gDNA derived from T cells, B-cell-depleted T cells, or PBMCs.

Using immunoSEQ multiplex PCR, the repertoire was profiled, and TCRdb retains in-frame clones only, with some absent. The sample lists approximately 430,000 clones; 86% were seen once. The germline gives CDR1 LNHDA, CDR2 SQIVND (reference sequence). The V gene end was trimmed by 4 bases and the J gene end by 7 bases; junction bases not matched to a gene: 7. This CDR3 spans 14 amino acids. This sequence joins TRBV19 and TRBJ1-3; TRBD1 aligns across 7 bases. The source is a woman aged 25 to 39 with active or convalescent COVID-19. The source material was peripheral blood. CDR3: CASSSSSRGNTIYF. The CDR3 DNA sequence: TGTGCCAGTAGTAGCTCCTCCAGGGGGAACACCATATATTTT.